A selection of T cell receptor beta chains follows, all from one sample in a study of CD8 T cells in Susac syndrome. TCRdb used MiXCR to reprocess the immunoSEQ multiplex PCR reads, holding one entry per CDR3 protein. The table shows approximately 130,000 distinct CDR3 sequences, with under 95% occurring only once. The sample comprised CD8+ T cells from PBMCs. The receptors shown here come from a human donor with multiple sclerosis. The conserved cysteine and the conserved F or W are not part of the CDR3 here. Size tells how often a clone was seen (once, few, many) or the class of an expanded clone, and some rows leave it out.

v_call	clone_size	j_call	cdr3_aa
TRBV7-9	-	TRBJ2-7	ASSLPPSGSLYEQY
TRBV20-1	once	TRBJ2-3	SARDRLVIDTQY
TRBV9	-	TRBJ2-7	ASSGAPGLDYEQY
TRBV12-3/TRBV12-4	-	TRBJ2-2	ASSPGGLALELF
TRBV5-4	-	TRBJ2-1	ASSRASGTGVNEQF
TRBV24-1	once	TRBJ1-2	ATSDPGRRYGYT
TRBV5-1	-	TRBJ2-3	ASSVDRVTDTQY
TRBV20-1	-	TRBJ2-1	SARPYGGADNEQF
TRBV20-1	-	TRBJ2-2	SARDQYKGTGELF
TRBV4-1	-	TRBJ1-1	ASSQDSGGMNTEAF
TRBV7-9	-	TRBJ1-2	ASSLEENYT
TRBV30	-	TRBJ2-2	AWSVLEPAGELF
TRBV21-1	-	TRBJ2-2	ASSKETGAYTGELF
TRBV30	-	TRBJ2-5	AWESTGTSWETQY
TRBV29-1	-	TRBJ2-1	SVDVSYEQF
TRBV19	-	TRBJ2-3	ASTPEEGFTDTQY
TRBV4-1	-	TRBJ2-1	ASRQEGRNEQF
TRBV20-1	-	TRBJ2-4	SVMGLGQGAIWDIQY
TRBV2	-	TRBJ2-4	ASSTTGTPYNIQY
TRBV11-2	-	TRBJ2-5	ASSYDRGETQY
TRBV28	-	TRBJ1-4	ASLRGTNEKLF
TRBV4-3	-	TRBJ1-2	ASSQDTVNYGYT
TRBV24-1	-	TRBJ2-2	ATSDLPGDTGELF
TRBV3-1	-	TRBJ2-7	ASSQASGRAYEQY
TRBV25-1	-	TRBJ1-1	ASSEWERTEAF